The 21 T cell receptor beta chains below all came from one sample that was sequenced in a study of blood T cell repertoires in COVID-19. Sequencing was performed with immunoSEQ multiplex PCR; in TCRdb, only in-frame clones are kept and a portion is missing. The table lists about 310,000 clones, just under 90% of them singletons. The sample comprised PBMCs or T cells enriched from blood (not recorded which). These receptors came from a woman under 40 who had recovered from COVID-19.

As regards this clone: Other DNA sequences within the sample encode an identical CDR3. The rearrangement uses TRBV11-2 and TRBJ2-7, with 9 positions matching TRBD1. V lost 5 bases to trimming and J lost 1 base; unmatched junction nucleotides: 3. Germline V gene sequence: CDR1 SGHAT, CDR2 FQNNGV. The CDR3 loop spans 14 amino acids. CDR3 in amino acids: CASSPGQGSYEQYF. The CDR3 DNA is TGTGCCAGCAGCCCCGGACAGGGGTCCTACGAGCAGTACTTC.

This rearrangement joins TRBV6-5 to TRBJ2-1, with 7 bases matching TRBD2. This CDR3 region has 14 residues. Trimming removed 7 bases from V and 7 bases from J; junction bases left unmatched: 10. Germline CDR1 is MNHEY and CDR2 is SVGAGI. The DNA for the CDR3 is TGTGCCAGCAATAGACCGGGGGGATGGAATGAGCAGTTCTTC. Protein sequence: CASNRPGGWNEQFF.

The chain couples TRBV9 to TRBJ2-3; 9 nucleotides match TRBD2. Trimming at V came to 0 bases and at J to 5 bases, leaving 10 bases not matched to a gene. The CDR3 length is 17 residues. Germline-derived CDR1 and CDR2 are SGDLS and YYNGEE. CDR3 residues: CASSVVGASGNLDTQYF. The CDR3 DNA sequence: TGTGCCAGCAGCGTAGTCGGAGCTAGCGGGAATTTAGATACGCAGTATTTT.

The V gene is TRBV27, the J gene TRBJ2-3; TRBD2 agrees at 8 bases. This CDR3 is built from 16 residues. Germline V gives CDR1 MNHEY, CDR2 SMNVEV (reference sequence). The ends lost 2 bases at V and 2 bases at J; junction bases unmatched: 6. DNA of the CDR3: TGTGCCAGCAGTTTAGCGGCGGGAGGTACCACAGATACGCAGTATTTT. Translating gives CASSLAAGGTTDTQYF.

V usage is TRBV6-5 and J usage is TRBJ2-7; 7 nucleotides align to TRBD1. Trimming removed 9 bases from V and 3 bases from J; junction bases left unmatched: 5. Per the germline V gene, CDR1 is MNHEY and CDR2 is SVGAGI. The length of the CDR3 is 12 residues. The CDR3 DNA is TGTGCCAGTAGGGGGCCCGTCTACGAGCAGTACTTC. It codes for CASRGPVYEQYF.

V gene TRBV6-5 combines with J gene TRBJ2-2; 11 nucleotides line up with TRBD1. Unmatched junction bases numbered 5, after V lost 6 bases and J lost 5 bases. The CDR3 has 15 residues. Germline CDR1 and CDR2: MNHEY and SVGAGI. CDR3 amino acids: CASRSRDRGTGELFF. For the CDR3, the DNA is TGTGCCAGCAGGAGCCGGGACAGGGGGACCGGGGAGCTGTTTTTT.

This clone is a singleton in its sample. The rearrangement uses TRBV4-3 and TRBJ2-1; 9 bases align to TRBD2. The CDR3 extends over 16 amino acids. CDR1 is LGHNA, CDR2 YSLEER, per germline. Trimming at V came to 3 bases and at J to 5 bases, leaving 8 bases not matched to a gene. CDR3: CASSQVYSSGNNEQFF. CDR3 nucleotide sequence: TGCGCCAGCAGCCAGGTATACTCTAGCGGGAACAATGAGCAGTTCTTC.

This chain joins TRBV5-1 and TRBJ1-6; 9 positions agree with TRBD1. Germline lookup yields CDR1 SGHRS and CDR2 YFSETQ. The CDR3 contains 20 residues. Losses at the gene ends were 2 bases for V and 0 bases for J; bases not matched to a gene: 12. CDR3 DNA sequence: TGCGCCAGCAGCTTCTCCGGGACAGGGTGGGAAAGCTCCTATAATTCACCCCTCCACTTT. This gives the protein CASSFSGTGWESSYNSPLHF.

A single count supports this clone. This chain uses TRBV7-3 with TRBJ1-1; D perhaps matches TRBD1 (5 bases). The V end lost 5 bases, the J end lost 1 base, and 17 bases lay between the germline ends. CDR3 length: 16 amino acids. The germline gives CDR1 SGHTA, CDR2 FQGTGA. The CDR3 nucleotides read TGTGCCAGCAGCCCGCGACCCCACGGGGGGAACACTGAAGCTTTCTTT. It is translated as CASSPRPHGGNTEAFF.

V gene TRBV7-9 combines with J gene TRBJ1-5; 7 bases are a match to TRBD1. Germline V gene data show CDR1 as SEHNR and CDR2 as FQNEAQ (reference sequence). The CDR3 sequence is 14 residues long. V shed 3 bases and J 3 bases; nucleotides not matched to a gene: 2. For the CDR3, the DNA is TGTGCCAGCAGCTTGGGACAGCTCAATCAGCCCCAGCATTTT. Its protein is CASSLGQLNQPQHF.

V and J are TRBV29-1 and TRBJ2-7; 12 bases are shared with TRBD2. The V gene's germline CDR1 is SQVTM and CDR2 ANQGSEA. Losses at the gene ends were 3 bases for V and 4 bases for J; bases not matched to a gene: 7. The CDR3 is 15 amino acids. DNA for the CDR3: TGCAGCGTTGAGCTAACTAGCGGGAGGCTTTACGAGCAGTACTTC. This gives the protein CSVELTSGRLYEQYF.

The chain joins TRBV19 to TRBJ2-7, with a weak D call TRBD2 (5 bases). The CDR3 has 14 residues. CDR1 is LNHDA and CDR2 is SQIVND in the germline V gene (reference sequence). The ends were cut back, 6 bases at V and 2 bases at J, with 14 bases in the middle. CDR3 loop: CASRSSGPPYEQYF. DNA for the CDR3: TGTGCCAGTAGAAGCAGCGGCCCTCCCTACGAGCAGTACTTC.

The chain employs TRBV29-1 and TRBJ1-1; 8 bases align to TRBD1. V trimming: 6 bases; J trimming: 1 base; junction bases outside the gene matches: 4. Germline CDR1 reads SQVTM; CDR2 reads ANQGSEA. The CDR3 has 13 amino acids. The CDR3, as DNA: TGCAGCGTCCGGACAGGGCCGAACACTGAAGCTTTCTTT. Protein sequence: CSVRTGPNTEAFF.

This clone was seen a single time. The chain couples TRBV9 to TRBJ2-2, with TRBD1 identical over 7 bases. Germline V gene sequence: CDR1 SGDLS, CDR2 YYNGEE. Germline trimming cut 4 bases from V and 1 base from J; bases unmatched to any gene: 4. The CDR3 spans 15 residues. For the CDR3, the DNA is TGTGCCAGCAGCCCGGGACAGAAGAACACCGGGGAGCTGTTTTTT. Translation: CASSPGQKNTGELFF.

This chain joins TRBV27 and TRBJ1-1; 10 bases match TRBD1. Germline V gene sequence: CDR1 MNHEY, CDR2 SMNVEV (reference sequence). V lost 3 bases and J lost 4; bases outside the gene matches: 5. CDR3 length: 15 residues. The CDR3, as DNA: TGTGCCAGCAGTTTGAGACAGGGGGCGCGCACTGAAGCTTTCTTT. Translation: CASSLRQGARTEAFF.

The rearrangement joins TRBV5-6 to TRBJ1-2; D is ambiguous. V was shortened by 0 bases and J by 1 base, with 16 bases between the two germline ends. The CDR3 consists of 17 residues. CDR1 is SGHDT, CDR2 YYEEEE, per germline. Here the CDR3 reads CASSLAPTNNFNYGYTF. As DNA, the CDR3 is TGTGCCAGCAGCTTGGCCCCCACGAATAACTTTAACTATGGCTACACCTTC.

The chain uses TRBV9 and TRBJ2-2; 7 bases are shared with TRBD1. CDR1 and CDR2 (germline): SGDLS, YYNGEE. V trimming: 0 bases; J trimming: 7 bases; junction bases outside the gene matches: 3. There are 14 residues in the CDR3. The CDR3 region has the DNA TGTGCCAGCAGCGTAGGGGACAGTAACGGGGAGCTGTTTTTT. Translation gives CASSVGDSNGELFF.

V gene TRBV3-1 (or the pseudogene TRBV3-2) combines with J gene TRBJ2-2, with 9 bases lining up with TRBD1. V gave up 4 bases and J gave up 3 bases; unmatched junction bases: 6. CDR3 length equals 16 residues. The germline CDR1 and CDR2 sequences are LGHDT and YNNKEL (reference sequence). CDR3 DNA sequence: TGTGCCAGCAGCCTCCTTGGGACAGGGTACACCGGGGAGCTGTTTTTT. Translating it yields CASSLLGTGYTGELFF.

V gene TRBV6-1 combines with J gene TRBJ1-1; a possible D gene is TRBD1 (6 bases). There are 14 residues in the CDR3. With 2 bases removed from V and 4 bases from J, the gap between germline ends came to 11 bases. Germline assignment: CDR1 MNHNS and CDR2 SASEGT. The CDR3 sequence is CASSEIFRGTEAFF. The DNA for the CDR3 is TGTGCCAGCAGTGAAATCTTCAGGGGCACTGAAGCTTTCTTT.

CDR3 bases: TGTGCCAGCAGCAGGACAGACATTAACTATGGCTACACCTTC. Protein sequence: CASSRTDINYGYTF. The chain couples TRBV6-5 to TRBJ1-2, with D perhaps TRBD1 (6 bases). Per germline, CDR1 MNHEY and CDR2 SVGAGI. The germline V and J ends were trimmed by 6 bases and 1 base, with 12 bases remaining between them. The CDR3 length is 14 residues.

The genes are TRBV5-1 and TRBJ1-3; TRBD1 might be the D (6 bases). The CDR3 is made up of 14 amino acids. V gave up 2 bases and J gave up 2 bases, with 8 bases separating them. CDR1 is SGHRS and CDR2 is YFSETQ in the germline V gene. This CDR3 reads CASSFSGAGNTIYF. DNA for the CDR3: TGCGCCAGCAGCTTTTCAGGGGCTGGAAACACCATATATTTT. Complete variable domain (other parts from reference TRBV5-1 and TRBJ1-3): KAGVTQTPRYLIKTRGQQVTLSCSPISGHRSVSWYQQTPGQGLQFLFEYFSETQRNKGNFPGRFSGRQFSNSRSEMNVSTLELGDSALYLCASSFSGAGNTIYFGEGSWLTVV.